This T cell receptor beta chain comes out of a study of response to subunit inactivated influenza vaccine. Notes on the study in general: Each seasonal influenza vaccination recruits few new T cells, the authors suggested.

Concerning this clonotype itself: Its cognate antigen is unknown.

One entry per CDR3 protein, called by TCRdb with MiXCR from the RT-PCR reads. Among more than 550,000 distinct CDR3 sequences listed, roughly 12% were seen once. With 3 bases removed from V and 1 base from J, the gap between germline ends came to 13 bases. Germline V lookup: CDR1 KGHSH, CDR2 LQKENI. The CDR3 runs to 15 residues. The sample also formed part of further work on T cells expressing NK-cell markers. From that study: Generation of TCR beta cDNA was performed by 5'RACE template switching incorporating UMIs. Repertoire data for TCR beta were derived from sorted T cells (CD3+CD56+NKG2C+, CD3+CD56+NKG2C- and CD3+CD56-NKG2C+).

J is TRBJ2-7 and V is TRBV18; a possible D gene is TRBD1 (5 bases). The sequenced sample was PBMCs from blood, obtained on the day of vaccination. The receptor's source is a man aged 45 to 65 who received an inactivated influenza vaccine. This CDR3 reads CASSPLGRVSYEQYF. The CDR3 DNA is TGTGCCAGCTCACCTCTCGGCAGGGTATCCTACGAGCAGTACTTC.